Following are 15 T cell receptor beta chains from one sample sequenced in a study of cytomegalovirus exposure and HLA in healthy donors. Both 60 Vbeta primers and 13 Jbeta primers went into the PCR. Produced via immunoSEQ multiplex PCR; TCRdb's table is partial and in-frame only. This table holds some 120,000 clones, around 60% found once. Material for sequencing was PBMCs. The receptors stem from a woman in her 40s in good health and CMV-seropositive.

The V and J genes are TRBV7-2 and TRBJ2-1; the match to TRBD2 covers 11 bases. Trimming cost V 2 bases and J 2 bases; bases outside gene matches: 2. CDR1 and CDR2 from the germline V gene are SGHTA and FQGNSA. This CDR3 comprises 16 residues. In DNA, the CDR3 is TGTGCCAGCAGCTTAACGGGACTAGCGGCCTACAATGAGCAGTTCTTC. It yields the protein CASSLTGLAAYNEQFF. The whole variable domain, remainder taken from reference TRBV7-2 and TRBJ2-1, is GAGVSQSPSNKVTEKGKDVELRCDPISGHTALYWYRQSLGQGLEFLIYFQGNSAPDKSGLPSDRFSAERTGGSVSTLTIQRTQQEDSAVYLCASSLTGLAAYNEQFFGPGTRLTVL.

This chain links TRBV25-1 with TRBJ2-3; TRBD1 might be the D (6 bases). V lost 2 bases to trimming and J lost 8 bases, with 17 bases between them. The CDR3 length is 15 residues. In germline, CDR1 is MGHDK, CDR2 SYGVNS. The CDR3 spells CASSERGSKGATQYF. The CDR3 DNA reads TGTGCCAGCAGTGAAAGGGGGAGCAAGGGAGCTACGCAGTATTTT.

This chain joins TRBV7-3 and TRBJ2-3; tentative D call: TRBD1 (6 bases). The CDR3 is 16 amino acids. From germline, CDR1 is SGHTA and CDR2 FQGTGA. Trimming took off 5 bases at V and 0 bases at J, with 15 bases between the two ends. CDR3 coding DNA: TGTGCCAGCAGCCCGACTCGGACAGCTAGCACAGATACGCAGTATTTT. Protein: CASSPTRTASTDTQYF.

V is TRBV5-1 and J is TRBJ2-3; 9 bases agree with TRBD1. Looked up from germline, CDR1 is SGHRS and CDR2 is YFSETQ. The ends lost 4 bases at V and 1 base at J; junction bases unmatched: 13. The CDR3 covers 18 residues. CDR3 DNA sequence: TGCGCCAGCAGCAAGGCCAGACAGGGGGACGAGGGCACAGATACGCAGTATTTT. It translates to CASSKARQGDEGTDTQYF.

V is TRBV4-1 and J is TRBJ2-3; 7 bases match TRBD2. The germline gives CDR1 MGHRA, CDR2 YSYEKL. The ends lost 6 bases at V and 5 bases at J; junction bases unmatched: 11. The CDR3 spans 15 residues. The CDR3 here is CASSPPSGGVDTQYF. The CDR3 bases are TGCGCCAGCAGTCCCCCTAGCGGAGGGGTAGATACGCAGTATTTT.

For this clone: Different DNA sequences within this sample yield the same CDR3. The rearrangement links TRBV2 to TRBJ1-1; 9 bases match TRBD1. The germline CDR1 and CDR2 sequences are SNHLY and FYNNEI. The CDR3 totals 14 residues. Written as DNA, the CDR3 is TGTGCGCTAACCACTGGGACAGGGAGGACTGAAGCTTTCTTT. Amino acid sequence: CALTTGTGRTEAFF.

This chain links TRBV5-6 with TRBJ2-3; 16 bases are a match to TRBD2. Germline V CDR1 and CDR2: SGHDT, YYEEEE. Germline trimming cut 4 bases from V and 6 bases from J; bases unmatched to any gene: 11. The CDR3 contains 18 residues. Here the CDR3 reads CASSPSGLAGGPLDTQYF. In nucleotides, the CDR3 is TGTGCCAGCAGCCCCTCGGGACTAGCGGGAGGGCCGCTGGATACGCAGTATTTT.

The chain recombines TRBV2 with TRBJ2-7, with D hard to call. The CDR3 consists of 12 residues. The ends were cut back, 6 bases at V and 1 base at J, with 7 bases in the middle. Looked up from germline, CDR1 is SNHLY and CDR2 is FYNNEI. The CDR3: CASRSLSYEQYF. Here the CDR3 DNA reads TGTGCCAGCAGGTCGTTATCCTACGAGCAGTACTTC. Based on the CDR3 plus reference TRBV2 and TRBJ2-7, the full variable domain is EPEVTQTPSHQVTQMGQEVILRCVPISNHLYFYWYRQILGQKVEFLVSFYNNEISEKSEIFDDQFSVERPDGSNFTLKIRSTKLEDSAMYFCASRSLSYEQYFGPGTRLTVT.

This clone was seen once. The chain carries TRBV10-3 and TRBJ1-3; 10 bases match TRBD1. CDR1 is ENHRY, CDR2 SYGVKD, per germline. This CDR3 has 17 amino acids. The V and J ends lost 3 bases and 0 bases, in that order; junction bases with no gene match: 5. As DNA, the CDR3 is TGTGCCATCAGTGATCGGACAGGGGGAGGCTCTGGAAACACCATATATTTT. It specifies CAISDRTGGGSGNTIYF.

The rearrangement links TRBV7-9 to TRBJ1-1, with D tentatively TRBD1 (6 bases). The CDR3 has 13 residues. The germline CDR1 and CDR2 sequences are SEHNR and FQNEAQ (reference sequence). The V gene lost 3 bases and the J gene lost 11 bases, with 16 bases spanning the gap. CDR3 sequence (DNA): TGTGCCAGCAGCTTGCTGAGCAGGGGCAAGGCTTTCTTT. Encoded protein: CASSLLSRGKAFF. Combining the CDR3 with reference TRBV7-9 and TRBJ1-1 gives the whole variable domain DTGVSQNPRHKITKRGQNVTFRCDPISEHNRLYWYRQTLGQGPEFLTYFQNEAQLEKSRLLSDRFSAERPKGSFSTLEIQRTEQGDSAMYLCASSLLSRGKAFFGQGTRLTVV.

The chain uses TRBV6-1 and TRBJ1-4; D unclear. This CDR3 has 15 residues. Germline V gene data show CDR1 as MNHNS and CDR2 as SASEGT. V gave up 4 bases and J gave up 0 bases, with 9 bases separating them. The chain's CDR3 is CASSVSPATNEKLFF. The CDR3 DNA reads as TGTGCCAGCAGTGTAAGCCCCGCAACTAATGAAAAACTGTTTTTT.

This clone was seen a few times. The chain's CDR3 is CAWSVGKTGTGGNLPKLDYEQYF. The DNA of the CDR3 is TGTGCCTGGAGTGTCGGGAAAACCGGGACAGGGGGCAATCTCCCGAAACTCGACTACGAGCAGTACTTC. The chain recombines TRBV30 with TRBJ2-7, with 12 nucleotides matching TRBD1. This CDR3 contains 23 residues. Trimming removed 0 bases from V and 3 bases from J; junction bases left unmatched: 27. CDR1 and CDR2 from the germline V gene are GTSNPN and SVGIG (reference sequence).

This clone was observed once. This chain joins TRBV2 and TRBJ2-5, with 8 positions matching TRBD2. The germline V gene encodes CDR1 SNHLY and CDR2 FYNNEI. The CDR3 is 15 amino acids. Trimming at V came to 5 bases and at J to 4 bases, leaving 9 bases not matched to a gene. The CDR3 nucleotides read TGTGCCAGCAGTCCTAACGCGGGGGGAAGAGAGACCCAGTACTTC. It encodes CASSPNAGGRETQYF.

The chain has TRBV28 and TRBJ2-3; D is possibly TRBD1 (5 bases). Trimming took 1 base from V and 2 from J, leaving 10 bases between them. Germline CDR1 is MDHEN and CDR2 is SYDVKM. The CDR3 consists of 15 residues. CDR3 in DNA: TGTGCCAGCAGTTTATTACAGGCGTACACAGATACGCAGTATTTT. It codes for CASSLLQAYTDTQYF.

This clone was picked up one time. The J gene is TRBJ2-7, the V gene TRBV27; 10 positions agree with TRBD2. V trimming: 3 bases; J trimming: 0 bases; junction bases outside the gene matches: 2. Germline loops: CDR1 MNHEY, CDR2 SMNVEV (reference sequence). CDR3 size: 15 residues. The CDR3 DNA reads TGTGCCAGCAGTTTTAGCGGGAGGAACTCCTACGAGCAGTACTTC. This gives the protein CASSFSGRNSYEQYF.